This TCR beta chain was captured in a study of T cells in Graves' hyperthyroidism and ophthalmopathy. Amplified regions were TCR beta CDR3 sequences from RNA transcripts. Researchers ran a first-round RT-PCR on the TCR CDR3 using the HTBI primer set. From the multiplex PCR reads, TCRdb called clonotypes with MiXCR, one entry per CDR3 protein. This sample has around 300,000 distinct CDR3 sequences; approximately 15% occur once, and the top ten carry around 23%. After removal of 2 bases from V and 1 base from J, the junction contained 7 bases not matched to a gene. This CDR3 has 17 amino acids. Looked up from germline, CDR1 is MDHEN and CDR2 is SYDVKM.

Sequences were obtained from blood. This TCR came from a woman in her twenties or thirties with Graves' hyperthyroidism. The V call is TRBV28, the J call TRBJ2-5, with 10 nucleotides matching TRBD2. CDR3 sequence: CASSLPPGLAIQETQYF. For the CDR3, the DNA is TGTGCCAGCAGTTTACCACCGGGACTAGCGATCCAAGAGACCCAGTACTTC.